The subject of this entry is one T cell receptor beta chain. This entry comes from a study of blood T cells in healthy people across ages. The second PCR ran roughly 6 to 11 cycles with a sample-barcoded 5' primer and J-beta primers. Using its own MiXCR run on the 5' RACE reads, TCRdb lists one record per CDR3 protein. Of about 1.6 million distinct CDR3 sequences in the sample, roughly 32% were seen once. Trimming left V 4 bases short and J 5 bases short, with 12 bases between. Per the germline V gene, CDR1 is LGHDT and CDR2 is YNNKEL (reference sequence). The CDR3 contains 14 residues. The sample consisted of blood. This clonotype was obtained from a woman under 40 in good health. The chain employs TRBV3-1 and TRBJ2-1; D is tentatively TRBD1 or TRBD2 (5 bases each). CDR3 sequence: CASSPGQSDNEQFF. The CDR3 bases are TGTGCCAGCAGCCCGGGGCAGTCCGACAATGAGCAGTTCTTC.